This T cell receptor beta chain was found in a study of identical twins. Regarding the study as a whole: Researchers reported weaker excess twin sharing in beta out-of-frame sequences. Models underestimated out-of-frame TCR alpha sharing in monozygotic twins.

From the 5' RACE reads, TCRdb called clonotypes with MiXCR, one entry per CDR3 protein. The sample has some 660,000 distinct CDR3 sequences, over 8.5% seen once. In the case of this clonotype: Its target is not known.

Germline CDR1 SGHTA, CDR2 FQGTGA. The CDR3 consists of 15 residues. V dropped 3 bases and J dropped 7; count of bases not matched to a gene: 8. This same sample was also part of a study on yellow fever vaccine responses in identical twins.

The receptor comes from a woman aged 18-29 years in good health. The specimen sequenced was PBMCs. V and J are TRBV7-3 and TRBJ2-1; TRBD1 matches at 8 bases. CDR3 region: CASSFGQGLWNEQFF. For the CDR3, the DNA is TGTGCCAGCAGCTTCGGACAGGGCCTTTGGAATGAGCAGTTCTTC.